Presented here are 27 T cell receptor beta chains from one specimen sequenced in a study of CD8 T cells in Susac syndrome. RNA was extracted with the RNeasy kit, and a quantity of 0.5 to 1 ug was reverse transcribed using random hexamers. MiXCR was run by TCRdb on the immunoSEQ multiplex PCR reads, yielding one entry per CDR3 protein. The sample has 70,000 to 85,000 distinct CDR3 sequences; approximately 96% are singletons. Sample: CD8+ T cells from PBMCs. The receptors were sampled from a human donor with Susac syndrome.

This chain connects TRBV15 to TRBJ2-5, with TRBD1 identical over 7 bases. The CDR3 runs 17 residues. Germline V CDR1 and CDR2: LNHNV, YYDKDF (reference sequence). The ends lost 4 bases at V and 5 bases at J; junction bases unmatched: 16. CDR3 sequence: CATSKTFSLPGQETQYF. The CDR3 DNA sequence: TGTGCCACCAGCAAGACTTTTAGCCTACCGGGACAGGAGACCCAGTACTTC.

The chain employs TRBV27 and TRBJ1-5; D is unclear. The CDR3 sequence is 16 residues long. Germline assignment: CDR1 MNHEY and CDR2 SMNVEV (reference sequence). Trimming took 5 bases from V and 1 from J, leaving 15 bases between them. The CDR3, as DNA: TGTGCCAGCAGTCGCGGTGTATTAGGGAGCAATCAGCCCCAGCATTTT. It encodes CASSRGVLGSNQPQHF.

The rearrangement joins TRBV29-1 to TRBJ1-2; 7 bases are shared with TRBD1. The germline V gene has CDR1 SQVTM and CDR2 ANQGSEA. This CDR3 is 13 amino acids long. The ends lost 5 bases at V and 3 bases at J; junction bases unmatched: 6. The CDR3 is CSVFQGGYYGYTF. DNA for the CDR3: TGCAGCGTTTTCCAGGGGGGATACTATGGCTACACCTTC.

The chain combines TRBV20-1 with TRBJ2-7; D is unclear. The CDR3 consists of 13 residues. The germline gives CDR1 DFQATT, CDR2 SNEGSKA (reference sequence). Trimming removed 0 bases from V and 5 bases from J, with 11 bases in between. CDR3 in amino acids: CSARDMGNHEQYV. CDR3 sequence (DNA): TGCAGTGCTAGAGATATGGGTAACCACGAGCAGTACGTC.

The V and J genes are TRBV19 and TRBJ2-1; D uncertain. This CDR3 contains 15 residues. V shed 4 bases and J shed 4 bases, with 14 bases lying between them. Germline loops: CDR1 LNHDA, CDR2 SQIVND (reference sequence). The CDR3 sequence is CASSTQIRDYNEQFF. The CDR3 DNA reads TGTGCCAGTAGTACCCAAATTAGGGATTACAATGAGCAGTTCTTC.

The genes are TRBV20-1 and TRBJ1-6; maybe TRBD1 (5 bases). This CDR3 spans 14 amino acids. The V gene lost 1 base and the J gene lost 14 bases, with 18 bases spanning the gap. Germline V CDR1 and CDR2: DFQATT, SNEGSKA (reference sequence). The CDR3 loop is CSARGFSPAGSLHF. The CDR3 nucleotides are TGCAGTGCTAGAGGGTTCTCGCCCGCAGGGTCCCTCCACTTT.

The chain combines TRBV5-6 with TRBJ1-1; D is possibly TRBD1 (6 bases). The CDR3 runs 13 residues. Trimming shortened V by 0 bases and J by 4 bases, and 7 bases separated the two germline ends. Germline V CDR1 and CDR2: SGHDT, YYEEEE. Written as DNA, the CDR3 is TGTGCCAGCAGCTTGGAAGGGGGCACTGAAGCTTTCTTT. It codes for CASSLEGGTEAFF.

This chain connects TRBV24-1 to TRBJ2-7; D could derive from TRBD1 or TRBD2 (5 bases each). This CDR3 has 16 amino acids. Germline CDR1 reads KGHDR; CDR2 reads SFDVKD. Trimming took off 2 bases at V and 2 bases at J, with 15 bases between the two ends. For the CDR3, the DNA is TGTGCCACCAGTGATTCAAGATCAGGGACGACCTACGAGCAGTACTTC. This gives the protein CATSDSRSGTTYEQYF.

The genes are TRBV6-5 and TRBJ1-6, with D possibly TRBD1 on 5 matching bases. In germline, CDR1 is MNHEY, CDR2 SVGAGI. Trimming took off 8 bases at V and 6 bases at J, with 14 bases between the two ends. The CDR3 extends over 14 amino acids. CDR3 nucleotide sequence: TGTGCCAGCTGGGACCGGGAACCTAATTCACCCCTCCACTTT. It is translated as CASWDREPNSPLHF.

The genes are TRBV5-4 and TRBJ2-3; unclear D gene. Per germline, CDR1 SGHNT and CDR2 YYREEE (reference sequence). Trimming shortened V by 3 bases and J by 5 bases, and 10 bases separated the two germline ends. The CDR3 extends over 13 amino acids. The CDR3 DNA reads TGTGCCAGCAGCTCCGGAAGCGTAGATACGCAGTATTTT. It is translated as CASSSGSVDTQYF.

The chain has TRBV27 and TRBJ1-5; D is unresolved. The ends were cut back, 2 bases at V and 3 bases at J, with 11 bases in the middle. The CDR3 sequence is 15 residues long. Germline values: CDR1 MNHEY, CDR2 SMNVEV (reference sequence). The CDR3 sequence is CASSLAPRNNQPQHF. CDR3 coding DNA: TGTGCCAGCAGTTTAGCCCCCAGGAACAATCAGCCCCAGCATTTT.

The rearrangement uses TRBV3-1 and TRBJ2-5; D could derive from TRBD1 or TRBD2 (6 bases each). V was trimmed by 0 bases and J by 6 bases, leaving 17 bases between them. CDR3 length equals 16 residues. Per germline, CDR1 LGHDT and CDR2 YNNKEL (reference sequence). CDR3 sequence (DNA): TGTGCCAGCAGCCAAGATTCGGGGGCCGGGTGGCAGACCCAGTACTTC. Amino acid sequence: CASSQDSGAGWQTQYF.

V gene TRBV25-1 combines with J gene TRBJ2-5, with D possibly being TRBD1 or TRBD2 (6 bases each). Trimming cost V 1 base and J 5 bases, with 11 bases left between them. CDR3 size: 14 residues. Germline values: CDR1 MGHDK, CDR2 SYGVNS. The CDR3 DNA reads TGTGCCAGCAGTGAATTGGGGGGCTCGGAGACCCAGTACTTC. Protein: CASSELGGSETQYF.

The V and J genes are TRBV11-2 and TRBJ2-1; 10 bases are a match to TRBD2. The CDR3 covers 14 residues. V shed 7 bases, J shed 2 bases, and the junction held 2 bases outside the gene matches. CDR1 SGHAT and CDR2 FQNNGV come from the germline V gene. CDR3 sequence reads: CASNLAGAYNEQFF. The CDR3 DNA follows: TGTGCCAGCAACCTAGCGGGGGCCTACAATGAGCAGTTCTTC.

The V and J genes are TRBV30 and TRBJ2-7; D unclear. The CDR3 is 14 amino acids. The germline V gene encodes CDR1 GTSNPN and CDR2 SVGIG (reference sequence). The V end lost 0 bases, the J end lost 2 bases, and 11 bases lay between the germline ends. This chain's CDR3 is CAWSVSHDPYEQYF. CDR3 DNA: TGTGCCTGGAGTGTATCCCACGACCCCTACGAGCAGTACTTC.

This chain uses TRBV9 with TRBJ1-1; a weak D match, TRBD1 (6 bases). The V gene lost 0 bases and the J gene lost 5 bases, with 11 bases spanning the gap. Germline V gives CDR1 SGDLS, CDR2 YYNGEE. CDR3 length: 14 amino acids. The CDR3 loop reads CASSVDQGGTEAFF. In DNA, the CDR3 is TGTGCCAGCAGCGTAGACCAAGGGGGGACTGAAGCTTTCTTT.

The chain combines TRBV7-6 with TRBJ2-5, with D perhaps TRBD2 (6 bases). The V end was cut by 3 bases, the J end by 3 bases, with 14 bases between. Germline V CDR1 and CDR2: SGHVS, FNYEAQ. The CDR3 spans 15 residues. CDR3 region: CASSLTRDREETQYF. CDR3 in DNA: TGTGCCAGCAGCTTGACTAGGGACCGAGAAGAGACCCAGTACTTC.

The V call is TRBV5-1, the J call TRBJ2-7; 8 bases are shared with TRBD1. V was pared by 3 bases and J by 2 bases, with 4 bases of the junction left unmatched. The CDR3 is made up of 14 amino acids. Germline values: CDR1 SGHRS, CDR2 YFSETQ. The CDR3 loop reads CASSSEDRAYEQYF. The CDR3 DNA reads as TGCGCCAGCAGCTCGGAGGACAGGGCCTACGAGCAGTACTTC.

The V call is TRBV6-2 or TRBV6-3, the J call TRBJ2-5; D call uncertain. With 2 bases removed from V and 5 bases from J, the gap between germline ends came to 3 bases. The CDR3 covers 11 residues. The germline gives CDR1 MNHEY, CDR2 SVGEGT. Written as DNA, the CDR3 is TGTGCCAGCAGTTACGCCGAGACCCAGTACTTC. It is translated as CASSYAETQYF.

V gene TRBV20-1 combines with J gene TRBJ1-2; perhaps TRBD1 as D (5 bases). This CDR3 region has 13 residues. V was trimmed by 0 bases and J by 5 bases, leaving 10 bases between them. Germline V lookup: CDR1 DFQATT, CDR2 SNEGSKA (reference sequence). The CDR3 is CSARDRAWYGYTF. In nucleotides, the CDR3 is TGCAGTGCTAGAGACAGGGCGTGGTATGGCTACACCTTC.

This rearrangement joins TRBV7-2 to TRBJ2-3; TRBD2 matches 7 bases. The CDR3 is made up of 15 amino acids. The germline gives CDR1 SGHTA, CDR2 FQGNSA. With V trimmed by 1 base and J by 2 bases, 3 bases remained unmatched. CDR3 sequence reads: CASSLGSGTTDTQYF. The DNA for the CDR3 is TGTGCCAGCAGCTTAGGAAGCGGGACCACAGATACGCAGTATTTT.

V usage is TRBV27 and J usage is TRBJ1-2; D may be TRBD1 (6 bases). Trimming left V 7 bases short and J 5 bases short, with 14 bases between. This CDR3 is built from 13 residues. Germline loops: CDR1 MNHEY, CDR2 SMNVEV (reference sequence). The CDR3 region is CASTRGLGYGYTF. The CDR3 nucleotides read TGTGCCAGCACTCGGGGGCTCGGGTATGGCTACACCTTC.

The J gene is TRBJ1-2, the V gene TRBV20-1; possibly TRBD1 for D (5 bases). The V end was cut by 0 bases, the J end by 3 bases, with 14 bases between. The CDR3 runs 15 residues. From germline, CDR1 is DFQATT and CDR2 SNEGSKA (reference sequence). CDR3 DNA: TGCAGTGCTAGAGATCTCGGGGCCTCTGACTATGGCTACACCTTC. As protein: CSARDLGASDYGYTF.

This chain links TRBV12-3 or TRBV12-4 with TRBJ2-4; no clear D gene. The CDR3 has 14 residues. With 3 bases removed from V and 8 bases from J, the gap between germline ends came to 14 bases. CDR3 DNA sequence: TGTGCCAGCAGTTTCGGCCAGGCGGTGGACATTCAGTACTTC. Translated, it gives CASSFGQAVDIQYF.

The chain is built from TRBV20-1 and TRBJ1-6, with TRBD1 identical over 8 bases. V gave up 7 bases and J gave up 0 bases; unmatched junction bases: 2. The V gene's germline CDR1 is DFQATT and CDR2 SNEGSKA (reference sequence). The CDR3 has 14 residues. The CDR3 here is CSGQGISYNSPLHF. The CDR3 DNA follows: TGCAGTGGACAGGGGATCTCCTATAATTCACCCCTCCACTTT.

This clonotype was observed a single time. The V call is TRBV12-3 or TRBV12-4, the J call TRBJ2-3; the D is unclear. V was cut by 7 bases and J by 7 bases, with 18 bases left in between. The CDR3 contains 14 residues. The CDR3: CASNPDGRSYTQYF. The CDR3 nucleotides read TGTGCCAGCAACCCCGACGGACGAAGTTATACGCAGTATTTT.

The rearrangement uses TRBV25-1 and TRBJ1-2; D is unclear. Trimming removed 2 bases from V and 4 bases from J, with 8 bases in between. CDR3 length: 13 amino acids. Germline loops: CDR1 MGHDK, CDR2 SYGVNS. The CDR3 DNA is TGTGCCAGCAGTGAAAGCGAGACCTATGGCTACACCTTC. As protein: CASSESETYGYTF.